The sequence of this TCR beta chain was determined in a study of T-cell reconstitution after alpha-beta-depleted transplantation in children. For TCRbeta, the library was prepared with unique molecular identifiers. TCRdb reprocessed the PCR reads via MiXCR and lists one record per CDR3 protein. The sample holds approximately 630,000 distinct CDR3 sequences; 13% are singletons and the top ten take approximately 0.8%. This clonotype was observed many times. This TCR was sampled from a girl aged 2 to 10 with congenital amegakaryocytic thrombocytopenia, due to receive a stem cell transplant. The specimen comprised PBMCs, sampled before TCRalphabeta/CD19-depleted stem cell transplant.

The CDR3 protein is CASRQGASYEQYF. The DNA of the CDR3 is TGTGCCAGTAGACAGGGGGCGAGCTACGAGCAGTACTTC. The chain has TRBV6-1 and TRBJ2-7; TRBD1 aligns across 10 bases. The V and J ends lost 9 bases and 3 bases, in that order; junction bases with no gene match: 5. Germline CDR1 MNHNS, CDR2 SASEGT. This CDR3 has 13 amino acids.